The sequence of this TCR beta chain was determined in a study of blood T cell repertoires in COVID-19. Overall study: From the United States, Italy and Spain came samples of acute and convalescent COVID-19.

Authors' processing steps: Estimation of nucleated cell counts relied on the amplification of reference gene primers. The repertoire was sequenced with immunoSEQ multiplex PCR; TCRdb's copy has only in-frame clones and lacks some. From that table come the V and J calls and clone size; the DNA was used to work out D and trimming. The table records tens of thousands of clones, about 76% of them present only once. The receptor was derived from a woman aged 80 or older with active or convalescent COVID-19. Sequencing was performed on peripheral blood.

This CDR3 is CASSEVTGGPKRSYGYTF. DNA for the CDR3: TGTGCCAGCAGTGAAGTTACAGGGGGCCCAAAACGTAGCTATGGCTACACCTTC. The rearrangement joins TRBV6-1 to TRBJ1-2; 9 bases fit TRBD1. From germline, CDR1 is MNHNS and CDR2 SASEGT. This CDR3 comprises 18 residues. With 1 base clipped from V and 4 bases from J, the junction kept 13 bases outside the gene matches.